This T cell receptor beta chain was captured by sequencing in a study of blood T cells in healthy people across ages (dated by TCRdb to about 2015). Study-wide context: In model experiments, template switching captured roughly one uniquely barcoded TCR beta cDNA molecule for every two T cells. Four age groups were formed from the donors: young (average approximately 15 years), middle-aged (roughly 38), aged (62) and long-lived (82). Donors of different ages were randomly distributed across sequencing lanes to avoid experimental bias. Using the same blood draw, the study looked at two additional independent replicas of 1 million unique cDNA reads for two donors, one aged 18 to 30 and the other aged 80 or older. The study measured age-related changes in TCR beta repertoire diversity using deep sequencing normalized with unique cDNA molecular identifiers.

Library prep was done by 5' RACE. Sequencing was performed on an Illumina HiSeq 2500. The second PCR ran for roughly 7 to 12 cycles and used a J-beta primer mix along with a sample-barcoded 5' primer. A template-switch 5' adaptor carrying 12 random nucleotides introduced a unique molecular identifier onto each TCR beta cDNA molecule. At least 2.5 million CDR3-containing paired-end reads were obtained from each sample. First-strand cDNA synthesis was performed from all RNA using the Mint cDNA synthesis kit, with priming by a TRBC-specific oligonucleotide. After uracil-DNA glycosylase treatment, a first 18-cycle PCR used universal primers M1SS and BC2_uni_R on all cDNA. Regarding the original processing steps: For normalization, 1 million high-quality reads were randomly selected from each sample, with every read carrying a distinct molecular identifier. Instead of being binned into consensus sequences, reads that shared molecular identifiers were thrown out. MiTCR, with a Q25 quality threshold and the strictest error-elimination algorithm, was used for CDR3 identification, clonotype clustering and error correction. Lower-bound total TCR beta diversity was estimated with a nonparametric unseen species model using Euler transformation. TCRdb passed the public sequencing reads through fastp at Q25 and MiXCR, retaining productive beta sequences. Merged by CDR3 protein, the rows form single entries marked with the most common genes and DNA. TCRdb, not the original authors, processed these V and J calls. The sample profile shows 1.5 million to 2 million distinct CDR3 sequences; roughly 50% of them were found once. The ten largest clones take up more than 2% of the sample.

Trimming costs V 3 bases and J 3 bases, and their ends lie 8 bases apart. CDR1 LGHNA and CDR2 YSLEER are derived from the germline V gene. Spanning cysteine to phenylalanine, the CDR3 consists of 13 amino acids. Only CDR3 DNA is held: 39 bases, read in frame from base 1. Findings and caveats that apply to the study as a whole: Compared with the aged group, the long-lived group had more naive CD4+ T cells, fewer expanded clones and increased TCR diversity, a pattern suggesting age selection. Because donor CMV infection status was unknown, age-related changes in expanded clonotypes were potentially confounded. The percentage of naive T cells measured by flow cytometry correlated strongly with observed TCR beta diversity. As age increased, observed TCR beta diversity per million T cells dropped in a roughly linear way, and a significant reduction was already evident by age around 41. Estimates of total diversity based on one million sequenced T cells were considered lower bounds and underestimates. Since profiling was done on bulk unsorted PBMCs, naive and antigen-experienced compartments could not be conclusively compared.

Comment on this clonotype: This receptor's antigen is unknown. Base qualities are not at hand, and no much larger clone is one base apart.

The donors were roughly 38 Caucasian individuals from Russia, aged roughly 6 to 95 years, who were systemically healthy. Each donor gave ten milliliters of peripheral blood, collected into EDTA-treated Vacutainer tubes. Ficoll-Paque density-gradient centrifugation was used to isolate PBMCs, with at least 7 million obtained per sample. Trizol reagent was used to extract total RNA from PBMCs, with at least 5 micrograms per sample. Naive CD45RAhigh/CD27high T cell percentages were measured by flow cytometry on a PBMC aliquot from every donor. Sample: blood. This receptor chain uses TRBV4-3 and TRBJ1-2; no D gene call is confident. This receptor was taken from a middle-aged woman in good health. The CDR3 has the sequence CASSHLGDYGYTF. The sequence in DNA is TGCGCCAGCAGCCATCTGGGCGACTATGGCTACACCTTC.